These 28 T cell receptor beta chains came from one sample sequenced in a study of low-dose radiotherapy and immunotherapy resistance in tumors (dated by TCRdb to between 2020 and 2023). Interpreted using the paper, the time point label stands for: after trial treatment. Reading the label with the study, this specimen's treatment or condition is: LDRT plus nivolumab, ipilimumab, low-dose cyclophosphamide and aspirin (RACIN trial). For sequencing, an Illumina HiSeq 2500 was employed. First-strand cDNA was synthesized with Superscript III and a set of TRAV- and TRBV-specific primers, covering both TCRalpha and TCRbeta chains. TCRs were amplified with Phusion for around 20 PCR cycles using a constant-region primer together with the adapter attached to the V primers. The raw public reads went through TCRdb reprocessing: fastp at Q25, MiXCR clone calling, in-frame beta chains kept. One record per CDR3 amino acid sequence lists the most common genes and DNA. The sample table lists 100,000 or so distinct CDR3 sequences, around 21% of them with a count of one. The ten largest clones take up approximately 4% of the sample.

Sequences were derived from PBMCs, sampled after low-dose radiotherapy plus immunotherapy. Receptors originate from a male donor with prostate cancer.

The chain recombines TRBV28 with TRBJ1-5; the D is unclear. This CDR3 spans 16 amino acids. Between the trimmed V and J ends, which lost 3 bases and 0 bases, there was a span of 12 bases. Per germline, CDR1 MDHEN and CDR2 SYDVKM. The CDR3 region is CASSFAASTSNQPQHF. As DNA, the CDR3 is TGTGCCAGCAGTTTTGCGGCCAGCACTAGCAATCAGCCCCAGCATTTT. Looking up the rest from reference TRBV28 and TRBJ1-5 gives the full variable domain: DVKVTQSSRYLVKRTGEKVFLECVQDMDHENMFWYRQDPGLGLRLIYFSYDVKMKEKGDIPEGYSVSREKKERFSLILESASTNQTSMYLCASSFAASTSNQPQHFGDGTRLSIL.

By share, this clonotype counts as medium-sized. This sequence joins TRBV5-6 and TRBJ2-5; 11 nucleotides match TRBD2. Germline CDR1 is SGHDT and CDR2 is YYEEEE. Trimming at V came to 0 bases and at J to 2 bases, leaving 3 bases not matched to a gene. This CDR3 is 16 amino acids long. DNA for the CDR3: TGTGCCAGCAGCTTGGTCCTAGCGGGGGGACAAGAGACCCAGTACTTC. As protein: CASSLVLAGGQETQYF.

The table lists this clonotype with a few counts. V usage is TRBV2 and J usage is TRBJ1-5; no firm D call. Trimming stripped 1 base from V and 9 bases from J, with 10 bases between. CDR1 is SNHLY, CDR2 FYNNEI, per germline. The CDR3 loop spans 13 amino acids. Here the CDR3 reads CASSEEGSRPQHF. The CDR3 DNA is TGTGCCAGCAGTGAAGAAGGGAGCAGGCCCCAGCATTTT.

This clonotype showed up just once. This sequence joins TRBV19 and TRBJ2-3, with TRBD2 matching over 7 bases. Germline V gene sequence: CDR1 LNHDA, CDR2 SQIVND (reference sequence). Trimming took 4 bases from V and 3 from J; bases not matched to a gene: 7. The CDR3 loop spans 15 amino acids. This CDR3 is CASSRSGVGTDTQYF. DNA of the CDR3: TGTGCCAGTAGTAGAAGCGGGGTGGGTACAGATACGCAGTATTTT.

This clonotype was observed a handful of times. CDR3 DNA: TGTGCCAGCAGCTTAAGGCACGGGGCGGCGGACCTCTACGAGCAGTACTTC. Amino acid sequence: CASSLRHGAADLYEQYF. This chain connects TRBV11-3 to TRBJ2-7; either TRBD1 or TRBD2 may fit D (5 bases each). The ends were cut back, 2 bases at V and 3 bases at J, with 20 bases in the middle. Germline loops: CDR1 SGHNT, CDR2 YENEEA. The CDR3 loop spans 17 amino acids. Full variable domain (rest looked up from reference TRBV11-3 and TRBJ2-7): EAGVVQSPRYKIIEKKQPVAFWCNPISGHNTLYWYLQNLGQGPELLIRYENEEAVDDSQLPKDRFSAERLKGVDSTLKIQPAELGDSAVYLCASSLRHGAADLYEQYFGPGTRLTVT.

This chain uses TRBV7-2 with TRBJ1-6; 10 nucleotides align to TRBD1. The germline gives CDR1 SGHTA, CDR2 FQGNSA. V shed 4 bases, J shed 5 bases, and the junction held 2 bases outside the gene matches. CDR3 size: 15 residues. CDR3 region: CASSYGTGDNSPLHF. The DNA of the CDR3 is TGTGCCAGCAGCTACGGGACAGGGGATAATTCACCCCTCCACTTT.

The V gene is TRBV5-6, the J gene TRBJ2-3; the D is unclear. Trimming took 3 bases from V and 2 from J, leaving 19 bases between them. Germline V gives CDR1 SGHDT, CDR2 YYEEEE. The CDR3 consists of 17 residues. The CDR3 loop reads CASSSGGFFFYTDTQYF. As DNA, the CDR3 is TGTGCCAGCAGCTCGGGCGGTTTTTTTTTTTACACAGATACGCAGTATTTT.

This clonotype was counted many times. The chain combines TRBV29-1 with TRBJ2-7, with D possibly matching TRBD1 (6 bases). This CDR3 contains 13 residues. V was shortened by 4 bases and J by 5 bases, with 15 bases between the two germline ends. CDR1 is SQVTM, CDR2 ANQGSEA, per germline. DNA of the CDR3: TGCAGCGTTGGGGCCCCACAGGGTAACGAGCAGTACTTC. Translation: CSVGAPQGNEQYF.

In this sample, this clonotype turned up many times. The chain couples TRBV29-1 to TRBJ2-7; 9 bases align to TRBD1. This CDR3 is built from 17 residues. J was trimmed by 4 bases and V by 0 bases; bases with no gene match: 13. Germline lookup yields CDR1 SQVTM and CDR2 ANQGSEA. The CDR3, as DNA: TGCAGCGTTGAAGATCTTAGCGGACAGGGGAAAGGGTACGAGCAGTACTTC. Its translation: CSVEDLSGQGKGYEQYF.

To note about this clonotype: This clone may be a read error of a much larger clone one base away. The CDR3 end shows no conserved phenylalanine or tryptophan, and so a read error is likely. The chain has TRBV7-3 and TRBJ2-5; TRBD2 matches at 14 bases. The CDR3 has 16 residues. Germline assignment: CDR1 SGHTA and CDR2 FQGTGA. Trimming cost V 4 bases and J 2 bases; bases outside gene matches: 3. The CDR3 loop reads CASSSGLAGVQETQYS. CDR3 bases: TGTGCCAGCAGCTCGGGACTAGCGGGGGTACAAGAGACCCAGTACTCC.

This clonotype was counted many times. V gene TRBV10-3 combines with J gene TRBJ1-6; 10 nucleotides align to TRBD1. CDR1 ENHRY and CDR2 SYGVKD come from the germline V gene. Unmatched junction bases numbered 4, after V lost 6 bases and J lost 8 bases. This CDR3 contains 14 residues. The CDR3 region is CAIREGQGHSPLHF. Here the CDR3 DNA reads TGTGCCATCAGAGAGGGACAGGGGCATTCACCCCTCCACTTT.

This clonotype has ten or more counts. The chain is built from TRBV7-2 and TRBJ2-1; no clear D gene. V dropped 1 base and J dropped 0 bases, with 4 bases sitting between them. Germline loops: CDR1 SGHTA, CDR2 FQGNSA. The CDR3 length is 14 residues. In nucleotides, the CDR3 is TGTGCCAGCAGCTTAGGGGGCTCCTACAATGAGCAGTTCTTC. Translating gives CASSLGGSYNEQFF. Full variable domain (missing parts from reference TRBV7-2 and TRBJ2-1): GAGVSQSPSNKVTEKGKDVELRCDPISGHTALYWYRQSLGQGLEFLIYFQGNSAPDKSGLPSDRFSAERTGGSVSTLTIQRTQQEDSAVYLCASSLGGSYNEQFFGPGTRLTVL.

This clonotype was seen repeatedly, ten times or more. V gene TRBV5-1 combines with J gene TRBJ1-2, with 10 bases identical to TRBD1. The J segment lost 8 bases and the V segment lost 3 bases, leaving 10 bases of the junction unmatched. Germline V gene data show CDR1 as SGHRS and CDR2 as YFSETQ. The CDR3 totals 15 residues. In DNA, the CDR3 is TGCGCCAGCAGCTACGGACAGGGGGGCTTTGAGGGCTACACCTTC. Translated, it gives CASSYGQGGFEGYTF. Together with reference TRBV5-1 and TRBJ1-2, the CDR3 gives the full variable domain: KAGVTQTPRYLIKTRGQQVTLSCSPISGHRSVSWYQQTPGQGLQFLFEYFSETQRNKGNFPGRFSGRQFSNSRSEMNVSTLELGDSALYLCASSYGQGGFEGYTFGSGTRLTVV.

The chain combines TRBV20-1 with TRBJ2-7, with 8 bases lining up with TRBD2. CDR1 is DFQATT, CDR2 SNEGSKA, per germline (reference sequence). V shed 4 bases, J shed 2 bases, and the junction held 10 bases outside the gene matches. CDR3 size: 15 residues. Written as DNA, the CDR3 is TGCAGTGCTAATTACCCTAGGACTAGCACCTACGAGCAGTACTTC. It encodes CSANYPRTSTYEQYF.

The V gene is TRBV14, the J gene TRBJ2-7; TRBD2 agrees at 9 bases. V gave up 1 base and J gave up 4 bases; unmatched junction bases: 5. CDR1 is SGHDN, CDR2 FVKESK, per germline. The CDR3 is made up of 15 amino acids. CDR3 bases: TGTGCCAGCAGCCAAGCTATTAGCGGGGGATACGAGCAGTACTTC. Residues: CASSQAISGGYEQYF.

In its sample, this clonotype was seen many times. The rearrangement links TRBV4-2 to TRBJ2-7; 8 nucleotides line up with TRBD1. Germline CDR1 is LGHNA and CDR2 is YNFKEQ. J gave up 8 bases and V 0 bases, and 9 bases lay outside the gene matches. The CDR3 is made up of 15 amino acids. Here the CDR3 reads CASSQEGDRGPKQYF. In DNA, the CDR3 is TGTGCCAGCAGCCAAGAGGGTGACAGGGGTCCGAAGCAGTACTTC.

The table lists this clonotype with many counts. The CDR3 DNA reads TGTGCCAGCAGCTTAGGGCAGGCGGGGACCCAGTACTTC. The encoded protein is CASSLGQAGTQYF. The rearrangement uses TRBV11-1 and TRBJ2-5, with a weak D call TRBD2 (5 bases). In germline, CDR1 is SGHAT, CDR2 FQDESV (reference sequence). The CDR3 is made up of 13 amino acids. V lost 1 base and J 7 bases, leaving 10 bases between the germline ends.

This clonotype was seen at least ten times. The V and J genes are TRBV9 and TRBJ1-2; no definite D call. Germline lookup yields CDR1 SGDLS and CDR2 YYNGEE. Trimming cost V 0 bases and J 1 base, with 4 bases left between them. This CDR3 is built from 13 residues. The CDR3 sequence is CASSVDFNYGYTF. In DNA, the CDR3 is TGTGCCAGCAGCGTAGACTTTAACTATGGCTACACCTTC.

This sequence joins TRBV20-1 and TRBJ2-7; TRBD1 aligns across 10 bases. The length of the CDR3 is 15 residues. V shed 5 bases, J shed 3 bases, and the junction held 10 bases outside the gene matches. Germline loops: CDR1 DFQATT, CDR2 SNEGSKA (reference sequence). CDR3 in DNA: TGCAGTGCTGCAAAGCCCGGGACAGGGGTCTACGAGCAGTACTTC. It specifies CSAAKPGTGVYEQYF.

This clonotype was observed a few times. The chain joins TRBV28 to TRBJ2-7, with 7 bases matching TRBD2. This CDR3 contains 15 residues. V dropped 4 bases and J dropped 5; count of bases not matched to a gene: 11. Germline lookup yields CDR1 MDHEN and CDR2 SYDVKM. The CDR3 DNA reads as TGTGCCAGCAGTTCACCGAGCGGGAATTGGCACGAGCAGTACTTC. Residues: CASSSPSGNWHEQYF.

The chain links TRBV5-1 to TRBJ1-1, with D unresolved. The CDR3 consists of 14 residues. Looked up from germline, CDR1 is SGHRS and CDR2 is YFSETQ. V lost 0 bases and J 0 bases, leaving 6 bases between the germline ends. The CDR3 DNA reads TGCGCCAGCAGCTTGGATGCAGTGAACACTGAAGCTTTCTTT. This translates into CASSLDAVNTEAFF.

This clonotype appeared many times. This chain connects TRBV12-3 or TRBV12-4 to TRBJ1-6; D unclear. The CDR3 totals 14 residues. Trimming pared 7 bases from V and 6 bases from J, leaving 13 bases between. The CDR3 nucleotides are TGTGCCAGCAACCGAGCGGAGTCTAATTCACCCCTCCACTTT. Translated: CASNRAESNSPLHF.

In its sample, this clonotype was seen many times. The chain employs TRBV10-1 and TRBJ1-5; tentative D call: TRBD1 (6 bases). The germline CDR1 and CDR2 sequences are WNHNN and SYGVQD (reference sequence). There are 16 residues in the CDR3. V was pared by 11 bases and J by 7 bases, with 27 bases between. The CDR3, as DNA: TGCGCCCAGCAAGGTACGGGGGCAGAAGGAAAGCAGCCCCAGCATTTT. Its translation is CAQQGTGAEGKQPQHF.

This clonotype was detected ten times or more. The chain links TRBV7-2 to TRBJ2-3, with D hard to call. Germline values: CDR1 SGHTA, CDR2 FQGNSA. CDR3 length: 14 residues. V lost 5 bases and J 0 bases, leaving 9 bases between the germline ends. The CDR3 is CASSVSPSTDTQYF. CDR3 nucleotide sequence: TGTGCCAGCAGCGTGAGCCCCAGCACAGATACGCAGTATTTT. Using reference TRBV7-2 and TRBJ2-3 for the parts outside the CDR3, the full variable domain is GAGVSQSPSNKVTEKGKDVELRCDPISGHTALYWYRQSLGQGLEFLIYFQGNSAPDKSGLPSDRFSAERTGGSVSTLTIQRTQQEDSAVYLCASSVSPSTDTQYFGPGTRLTVL.

This clonotype has at least ten counts. The chain links TRBV14 to TRBJ1-1; a weak D match, TRBD1 (5 bases). Trimming removed 1 base from V and 10 bases from J, with 13 bases in between. The CDR3 has 13 amino acids. CDR1 SGHDN and CDR2 FVKESK come from the germline V gene. CDR3 in amino acids: CASSQAAQRGAFF. The CDR3 DNA follows: TGTGCCAGCAGCCAAGCGGCTCAGAGGGGAGCTTTCTTT.

Ten or more counts support this clonotype. V and J are TRBV20-1 and TRBJ2-7, with D maybe TRBD1 (5 bases). This CDR3 is 13 amino acids long. Germline CDR1 is DFQATT and CDR2 is SNEGSKA (reference sequence). Trimming removed 2 bases from V and 1 base from J, with 9 bases in between. CDR3 loop: CSARPRASYEQYF. The DNA of the CDR3 is TGCAGTGCTAGACCCAGGGCGTCCTACGAGCAGTACTTC.

This clonotype has ten or more counts. The genes are TRBV20-1 and TRBJ2-7, with 8 bases lining up with TRBD2. V trimming: 2 bases; J trimming: 6 bases; junction bases outside the gene matches: 6. The CDR3 is 13 amino acids. The germline gives CDR1 DFQATT, CDR2 SNEGSKA (reference sequence). CDR3 in amino acids: CSARSGGEVEQYF. The CDR3 DNA reads as TGCAGTGCTAGATCCGGGGGGGAGGTCGAGCAGTACTTC.

The table lists this clonotype with many counts. The chain couples TRBV12-3 or TRBV12-4 to TRBJ1-2; D is unresolved. Trimming removed 3 bases from V and 2 bases from J, with 4 bases in between. This CDR3 comprises 12 residues. This CDR3 reads CASSFSNYGYTF. CDR3 nucleotides: TGTGCCAGCAGTTTCAGCAACTATGGCTACACCTTC.